Each of the 15 T cell receptor beta chains below was sequenced from the same sample in a study of blood T cell repertoires in COVID-19. Profiling relied on immunoSEQ multiplex PCR, and the TCRdb table lists in-frame clones only, not all of them. Of approximately 300,000 clones in the sample, more than 70% were seen once. Sequencing was performed on peripheral blood. Receptors originate from a woman aged 45-65 years with acute or convalescent COVID-19.

The genes are TRBV27 and TRBJ2-1; D not resolved. V dropped 8 bases and J dropped 3 bases, with 20 bases sitting between them. The CDR3 loop spans 16 amino acids. CDR1 and CDR2 from the germline V gene are MNHEY and SMNVEV (reference sequence). The CDR3 here is CASVRRKAENYNEQFF. Here the CDR3 DNA reads TGTGCCAGCGTCCGTCGGAAGGCGGAGAACTACAATGAGCAGTTCTTC.

The chain is built from TRBV3-1 (or the pseudogene TRBV3-2) and TRBJ1-3; D is perhaps TRBD1 (5 bases). This CDR3 is built from 16 residues. Trimming cost V 3 bases and J 0 bases, with 12 bases left between them. The germline V gene has CDR1 LGHDT and CDR2 YNNKEL (reference sequence). CDR3 nucleotide sequence: TGTGCCAGCAGCCATCTCCGGGGGTACTCTGGAAACACCATATATTTT. It codes for CASSHLRGYSGNTIYF.

The chain carries TRBV7-2 and TRBJ2-1; tentatively, D is TRBD1 (6 bases). This CDR3 contains 13 residues. Germline values: CDR1 SGHTA, CDR2 FQGNSA. Deletions cut 5 bases from V and 5 bases from J, with 10 bases between. The DNA of the CDR3 is TGTGCCAGCAGCAGACAGGCCGACAATGAGCAGTTCTTC. Translating gives CASSRQADNEQFF.

This clone has a handful of counts. The chain carries TRBV5-1 and TRBJ2-2, with D perhaps TRBD1 (5 bases). CDR1 SGHRS and CDR2 YFSETQ come from the germline V gene. The CDR3 runs to 15 residues. Between the trimmed V and J ends, which lost 0 bases and 4 bases, there was a span of 10 bases. The chain's CDR3 is CASSLAAGLTGELFF. The CDR3 nucleotides read TGCGCCAGCAGCTTGGCGGCAGGGCTCACCGGGGAGCTGTTTTTT.

The V gene is TRBV18, the J gene TRBJ1-2; no definite D call. This CDR3 region has 14 residues. Germline V CDR1 and CDR2: KGHSH, LQKENI. Trimming shortened V by 2 bases and J by 8 bases, and 15 bases separated the two germline ends. The CDR3 spells CASSPDTPGQGYTF. DNA of the CDR3: TGTGCCAGCTCACCAGACACCCCCGGCCAGGGCTACACCTTC.

This chain connects TRBV27 to TRBJ2-3; 8 bases align to TRBD2. Germline loops: CDR1 MNHEY, CDR2 SMNVEV (reference sequence). CDR3 length: 18 amino acids. The V segment lost 8 bases and the J segment 2 bases; nucleotides outside the gene matches: 18. The CDR3 spells CASGRAGGVAGFTDTQYF. The CDR3 region has the DNA TGTGCCAGCGGCAGGGCCGGAGGGGTAGCGGGATTCACAGATACGCAGTATTTT.

This CDR3 reads CASSSAGTGANTEAFF. CDR3 coding DNA: TGTGCCAGCAGCTCAGCCGGGACAGGAGCGAACACTGAAGCTTTCTTT. The rearrangement joins TRBV11-3 to TRBJ1-1; TRBD1 aligns across 8 bases. J gave up 1 base and V 4 bases, and 8 bases lay outside the gene matches. The CDR3 consists of 16 residues. CDR1 is SGHNT and CDR2 is YENEEA in the germline V gene. The full variable domain, in which reference TRBV11-3 and TRBJ1-1 provide the parts outside the CDR3, is EAGVVQSPRYKIIEKKQPVAFWCNPISGHNTLYWYLQNLGQGPELLIRYENEEAVDDSQLPKDRFSAERLKGVDSTLKIQPAELGDSAVYLCASSSAGTGANTEAFFGQGTRLTVV.

The gene calls are TRBV6-5 and TRBJ1-4; the match to TRBD1 covers 7 bases. V gave up 7 bases and J gave up 7 bases; unmatched junction bases: 6. The CDR3 runs 13 residues. Germline CDR1 MNHEY, CDR2 SVGAGI. In nucleotides, the CDR3 is TGTGCCAGCAATAGGGGGCAAGGTGAAAAACTGTTTTTT. Amino acid sequence: CASNRGQGEKLFF.

This rearrangement joins TRBV14 to TRBJ2-4, with 11 bases that match TRBD2. This CDR3 comprises 15 residues. V shed 4 bases, J shed 3 bases, and the junction held 2 bases outside the gene matches. Germline V gives CDR1 SGHDN, CDR2 FVKESK. CDR3 loop: CASSPLAGGKNIQYF. The CDR3 DNA follows: TGTGCCAGCAGCCCCCTAGCGGGGGGCAAAAACATTCAGTACTTC.

A single count supports this clone. The V and J genes are TRBV24-1 and TRBJ2-2, with 9 bases identical to TRBD1. From germline, CDR1 is KGHDR and CDR2 SFDVKD. Unmatched junction bases numbered 6, after V lost 4 bases and J lost 7 bases. The CDR3 has 15 amino acids. DNA for the CDR3: TGTGCCACCAGTGACCCGGGACAGGGTAACGGGGAGCTGTTTTTT. This encodes CATSDPGQGNGELFF.

The chain is built from TRBV5-5 and TRBJ2-1, with 8 nucleotides matching TRBD1. After removal of 4 bases from V and 0 bases from J, the junction contained 3 bases not matched to a gene. Germline CDR1 and CDR2: SGHKS and YYEKEE (reference sequence). The CDR3 spans 15 residues. DNA for the CDR3: TGTGCCAGCAGCATTGGACAGGGCTCCTACAATGAGCAGTTCTTC. As protein: CASSIGQGSYNEQFF.

The chain couples TRBV2 to TRBJ1-6, with a possible D match to TRBD1 (5 bases). Germline CDR1 reads SNHLY; CDR2 reads FYNNEI. This CDR3 region has 15 residues. The V end lost 6 bases, the J end lost 7 bases, and 16 bases lay between the germline ends. CDR3: CASSQGGAPNSPLHF. The CDR3 nucleotides read TGTGCCAGCAGCCAAGGCGGGGCGCCCAATTCACCCCTCCACTTT.

The chain uses TRBV12-5 and TRBJ1-1, with 9 positions matching TRBD1. The V gene's germline CDR1 is LGHNT and CDR2 FRNRAP. The trim removed 2 bases at V and 5 bases at J, leaving 15 bases unmatched. The CDR3 length is 18 residues. CDR3 sequence: CASGLPSSRDRANTEAFF. The CDR3 DNA sequence: TGTGCTAGTGGTTTGCCTTCGTCCCGGGACAGGGCGAATACTGAAGCTTTCTTT. The full variable domain, its missing parts supplied by reference TRBV12-5 and TRBJ1-1, is DARVTQTPRHKVTEMGQEVTMRCQPILGHNTVFWYRQTMMQGLELLAYFRNRAPLDDSGMPKDRFSAEMPDATLATLKIQPSEPRDSAVYFCASGLPSSRDRANTEAFFGQGTRLTVV.

This clone occurred a few times. This chain uses TRBV19 with TRBJ2-7; possibly TRBD1 for D (7 bases). The germline V gene encodes CDR1 LNHDA and CDR2 SQIVND (reference sequence). Trimming stripped 6 bases from V and 4 bases from J, with 22 bases between. The CDR3 contains 16 residues. For the CDR3, the DNA is TGTGCCAGTAGCCAGACAGGGTTTCTCCGGGGGTACGAGCAGTACTTC. It translates to CASSQTGFLRGYEQYF.

This sequence joins TRBV4-2 and TRBJ2-1; TRBD2 matches at 9 bases. V was pared by 0 bases and J by 7 bases, with 7 bases of the junction left unmatched. The CDR3 is 16 residues long. Germline CDR1 is LGHNA and CDR2 is YNFKEQ. CDR3 DNA: TGTGCCAGCAGCCAAGAGCGGGGGGGAGCAATGAATGAGCAGTTCTTC. This gives the protein CASSQERGGAMNEQFF.